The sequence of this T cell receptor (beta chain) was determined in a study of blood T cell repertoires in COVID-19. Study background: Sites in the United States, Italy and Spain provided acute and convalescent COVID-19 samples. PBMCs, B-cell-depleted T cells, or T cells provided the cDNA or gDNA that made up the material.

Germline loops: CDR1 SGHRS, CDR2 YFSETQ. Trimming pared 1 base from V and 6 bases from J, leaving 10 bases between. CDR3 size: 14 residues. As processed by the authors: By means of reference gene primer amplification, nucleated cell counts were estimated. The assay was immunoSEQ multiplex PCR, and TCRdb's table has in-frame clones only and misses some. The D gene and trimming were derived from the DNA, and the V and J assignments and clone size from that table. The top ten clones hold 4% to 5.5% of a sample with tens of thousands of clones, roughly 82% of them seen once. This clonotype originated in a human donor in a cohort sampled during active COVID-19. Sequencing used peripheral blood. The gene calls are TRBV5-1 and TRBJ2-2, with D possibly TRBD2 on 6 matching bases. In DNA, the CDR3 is TGCGCCAGCAGCTTGACTAGCAGGGCCGGGGAGCTGTTTTTT. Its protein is CASSLTSRAGELFF.